These 2 T cell receptor beta chains share one sample of origin, sequenced in a study of T cells after yellow fever vaccination. From the 5' RACE reads, TCRdb called clonotypes with MiXCR, one entry per CDR3 protein. The table lists 250,000 or so distinct CDR3 sequences, more than 3.5% of them singletons. The sequences come from PBMCs, collected 15 days after the yellow fever booster vaccination. The receptors shown here come from a man aged 18 to 29 who received the YFV17D yellow fever vaccine.

This clonotype was recorded at least ten times. The chain links TRBV5-1 to TRBJ1-1, with TRBD1 identical over 7 bases. The germline gives CDR1 SGHRS, CDR2 YFSETQ. Trimming removed 4 bases from V and 4 bases from J; junction bases left unmatched: 10. The CDR3 runs to 15 residues. CDR3 coding DNA: TGCGCCAGCAGCGTTACCGGGACAGTGGGCACTGAAGCTTTCTTT. Translating it yields CASSVTGTVGTEAFF.

This clonotype was observed many times. The chain joins TRBV10-3 to TRBJ2-6; the D gene is possibly TRBD1 (5 bases). Trimming took off 6 bases at V and 2 bases at J, with 8 bases between the two ends. Germline CDR1 reads ENHRY; CDR2 reads SYGVKD. The CDR3 runs 14 residues. In DNA, the CDR3 is TGTGCCATCAGACCGACAGCTGGGGCCAACGTCCTGACTTTC. Protein product: CAIRPTAGANVLTF.